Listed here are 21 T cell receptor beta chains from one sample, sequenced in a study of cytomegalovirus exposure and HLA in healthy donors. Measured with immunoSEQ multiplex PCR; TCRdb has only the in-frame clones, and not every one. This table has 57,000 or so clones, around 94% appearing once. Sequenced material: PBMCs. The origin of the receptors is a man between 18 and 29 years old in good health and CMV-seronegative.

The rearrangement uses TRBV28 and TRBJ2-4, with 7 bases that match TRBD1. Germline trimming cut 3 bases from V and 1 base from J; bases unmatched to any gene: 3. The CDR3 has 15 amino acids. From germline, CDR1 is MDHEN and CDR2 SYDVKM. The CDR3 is CASSFPTGAKNIQYF. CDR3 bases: TGTGCCAGCAGTTTTCCGACAGGGGCCAAAAACATTCAGTACTTC.

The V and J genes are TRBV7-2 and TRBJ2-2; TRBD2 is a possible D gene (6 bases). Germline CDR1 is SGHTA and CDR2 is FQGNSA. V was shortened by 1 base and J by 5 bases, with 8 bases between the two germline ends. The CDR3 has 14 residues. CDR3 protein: CASSLVGGTGELFF. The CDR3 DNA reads TGTGCCAGCAGCTTAGTTGGGGGGACCGGGGAGCTGTTTTTT.

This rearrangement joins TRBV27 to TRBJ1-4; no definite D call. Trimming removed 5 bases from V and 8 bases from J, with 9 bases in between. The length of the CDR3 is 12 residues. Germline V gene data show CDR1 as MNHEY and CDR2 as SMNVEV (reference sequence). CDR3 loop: CASSRSGEKLFF. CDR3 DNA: TGTGCCAGCAGTAGATCCGGGGAAAAACTGTTTTTT.

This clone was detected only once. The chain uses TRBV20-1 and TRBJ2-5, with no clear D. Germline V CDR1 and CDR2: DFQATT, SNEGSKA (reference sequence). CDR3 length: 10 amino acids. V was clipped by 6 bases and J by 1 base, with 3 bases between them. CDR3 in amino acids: CSAAQETQYF. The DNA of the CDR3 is TGCAGTGCGGCCCAAGAGACCCAGTACTTC.

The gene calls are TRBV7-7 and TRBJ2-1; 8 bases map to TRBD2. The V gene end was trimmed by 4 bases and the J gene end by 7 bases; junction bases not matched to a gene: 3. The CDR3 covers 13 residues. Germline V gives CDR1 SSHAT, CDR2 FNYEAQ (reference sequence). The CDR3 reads CASSSGLVNEQFF. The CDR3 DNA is TGTGCCAGCAGCTCGGGACTAGTTAATGAGCAGTTCTTC.

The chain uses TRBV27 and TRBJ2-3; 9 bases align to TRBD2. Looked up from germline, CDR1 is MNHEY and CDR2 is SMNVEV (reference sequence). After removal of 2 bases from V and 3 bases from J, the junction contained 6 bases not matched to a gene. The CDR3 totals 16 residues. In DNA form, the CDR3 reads TGTGCCAGCAGTTTAAGTGAGAGCGGGAGGACAGATACGCAGTATTTT. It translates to CASSLSESGRTDTQYF.

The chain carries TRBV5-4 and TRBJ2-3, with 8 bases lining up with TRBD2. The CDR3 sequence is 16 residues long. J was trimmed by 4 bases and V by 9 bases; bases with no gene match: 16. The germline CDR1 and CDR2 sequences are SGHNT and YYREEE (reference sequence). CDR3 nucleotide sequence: TGTGCCATCGCGGGGGGCGGGGTTGCGTTCGCAGATACGCAGTATTTT. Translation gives CAIAGGGVAFADTQYF.

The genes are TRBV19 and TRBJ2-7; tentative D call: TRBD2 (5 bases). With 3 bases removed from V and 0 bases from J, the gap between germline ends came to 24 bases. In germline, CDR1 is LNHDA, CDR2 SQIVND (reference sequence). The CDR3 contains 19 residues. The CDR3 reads CASSILLGREGGFSYEQYF. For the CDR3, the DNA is TGTGCCAGTAGTATCCTCTTGGGCAGAGAGGGCGGGTTCTCCTACGAGCAGTACTTC.

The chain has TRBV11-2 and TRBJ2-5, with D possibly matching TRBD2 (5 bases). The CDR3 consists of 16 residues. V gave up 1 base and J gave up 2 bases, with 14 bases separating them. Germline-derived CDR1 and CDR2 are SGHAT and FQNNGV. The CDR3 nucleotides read TGTGCCAGCAGCTTAGTGTCTTCTAGCCAACAAGAGACCCAGTACTTC. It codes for CASSLVSSSQQETQYF.

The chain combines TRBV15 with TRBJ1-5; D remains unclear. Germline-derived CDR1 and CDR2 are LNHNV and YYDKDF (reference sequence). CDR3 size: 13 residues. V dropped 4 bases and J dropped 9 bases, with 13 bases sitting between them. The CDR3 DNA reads TGTGCCACCAGCACGGCAGGTCCAGTGCCCCAGCATTTT. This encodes CATSTAGPVPQHF.

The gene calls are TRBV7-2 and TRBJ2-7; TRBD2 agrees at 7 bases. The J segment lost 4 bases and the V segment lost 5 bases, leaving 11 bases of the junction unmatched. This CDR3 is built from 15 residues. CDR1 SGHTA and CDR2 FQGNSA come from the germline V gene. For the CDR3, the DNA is TGTGCCAGCAGCCAGGAGTTGGGAGGGCCATACGAGCAGTACTTC. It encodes CASSQELGGPYEQYF.

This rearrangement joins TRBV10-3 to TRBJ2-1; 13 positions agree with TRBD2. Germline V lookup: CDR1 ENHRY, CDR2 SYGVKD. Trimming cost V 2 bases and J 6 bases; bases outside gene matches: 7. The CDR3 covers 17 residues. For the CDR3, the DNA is TGTGCCATCAGTGAGCCGGGACTAGCGGGAAGTGGCAATGAGCAGTTCTTC. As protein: CAISEPGLAGSGNEQFF.

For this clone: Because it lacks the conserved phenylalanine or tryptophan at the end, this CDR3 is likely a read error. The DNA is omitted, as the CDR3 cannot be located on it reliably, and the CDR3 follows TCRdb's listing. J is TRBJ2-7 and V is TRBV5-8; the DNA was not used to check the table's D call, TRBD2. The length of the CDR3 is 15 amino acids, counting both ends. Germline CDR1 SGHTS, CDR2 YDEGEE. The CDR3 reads CASGRDTHPALAGAE.

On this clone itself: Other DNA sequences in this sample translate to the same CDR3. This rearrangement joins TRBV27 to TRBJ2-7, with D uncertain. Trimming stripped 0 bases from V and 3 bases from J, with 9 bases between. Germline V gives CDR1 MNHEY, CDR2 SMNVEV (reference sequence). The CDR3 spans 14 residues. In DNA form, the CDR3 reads TGTGCCAGCAGTTTATCCCCAGGTAGCTACGAGCAGTACTTC. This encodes CASSLSPGSYEQYF.

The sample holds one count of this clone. Here the CDR3 reads CASSESLAGAREQYF. CDR3 DNA: TGTGCCAGCAGTGAATCCCTAGCGGGAGCCCGGGAGCAGTACTTC. The chain links TRBV25-1 to TRBJ2-7; 10 bases map to TRBD2. Germline trimming cut 1 base from V and 7 bases from J; bases unmatched to any gene: 7. The germline V gene encodes CDR1 MGHDK and CDR2 SYGVNS. CDR3 length equals 15 residues.

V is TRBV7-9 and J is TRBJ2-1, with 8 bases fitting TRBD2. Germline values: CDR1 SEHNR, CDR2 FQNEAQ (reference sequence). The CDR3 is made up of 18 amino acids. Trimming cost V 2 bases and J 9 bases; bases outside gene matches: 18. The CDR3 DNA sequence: TGTGCCAGCAGCTTAACCCTCGGCGTGGGCGGGAGGAGGGGTGAGCAGTTCTTC. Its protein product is CASSLTLGVGGRRGEQFF.

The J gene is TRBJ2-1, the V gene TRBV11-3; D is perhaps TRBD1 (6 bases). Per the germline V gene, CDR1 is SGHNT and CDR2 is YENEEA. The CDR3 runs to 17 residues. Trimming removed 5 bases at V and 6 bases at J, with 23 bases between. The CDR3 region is CASSRGGPGILGNEQFF. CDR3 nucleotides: TGTGCCAGCAGCCGAGGGGGACCAGGGATCCTGGGCAATGAGCAGTTCTTC.

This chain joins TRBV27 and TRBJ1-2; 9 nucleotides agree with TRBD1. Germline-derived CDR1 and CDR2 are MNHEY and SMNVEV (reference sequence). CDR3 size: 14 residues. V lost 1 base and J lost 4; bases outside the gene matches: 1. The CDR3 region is CASSLLGQGYGYTF. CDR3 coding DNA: TGTGCCAGCAGTTTATTGGGACAGGGCTATGGCTACACCTTC.

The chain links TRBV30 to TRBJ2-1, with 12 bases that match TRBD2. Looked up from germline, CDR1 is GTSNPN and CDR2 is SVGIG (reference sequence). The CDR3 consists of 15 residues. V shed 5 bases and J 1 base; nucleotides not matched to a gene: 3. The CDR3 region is CAWEGLAGSYNEQFF. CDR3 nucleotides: TGTGCCTGGGAAGGACTAGCGGGGTCCTACAATGAGCAGTTCTTC.

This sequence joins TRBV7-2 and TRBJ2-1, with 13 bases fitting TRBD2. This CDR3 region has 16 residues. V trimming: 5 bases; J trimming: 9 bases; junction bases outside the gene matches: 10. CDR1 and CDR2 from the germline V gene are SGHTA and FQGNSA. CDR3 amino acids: CASSLTGTSGIGEQFF. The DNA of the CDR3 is TGTGCCAGCAGCCTAACCGGGACTAGCGGGATTGGTGAGCAGTTCTTC.

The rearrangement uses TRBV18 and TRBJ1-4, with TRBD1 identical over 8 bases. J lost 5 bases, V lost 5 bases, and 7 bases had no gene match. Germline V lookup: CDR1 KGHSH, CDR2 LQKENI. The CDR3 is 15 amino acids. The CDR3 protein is CASSSQGQGNEKLFF. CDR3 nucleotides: TGTGCCAGCTCATCTCAAGGACAGGGAAATGAAAAACTGTTTTTT.